The following is a T cell receptor beta chain sequence with its context. What it recognizes is unknown. This entry comes from a study of cytomegalovirus exposure and HLA in healthy donors. Study details: Early released data comprised about 90 million unique TCRs from HLA-typed donors. Points from the study as a whole: CMV serostatus was the sole immune exposure information available.

In the PCR, 60 Vbeta and 13 Jbeta primers were used. Using immunoSEQ multiplex PCR, the repertoire was profiled, and TCRdb retains in-frame clones only, with some absent. The sample has about 82,000 clones. The CDR3 has 16 amino acids. Germline loops: CDR1 KGHSH, CDR2 LQKENI. V was shortened by 3 bases and J by 4 bases, with 17 bases between the two germline ends. The rearrangement uses TRBV18 and TRBJ2-3; D possibly corresponds to TRBD2 (5 bases). The TCR sequence derives from a woman in her twenties or thirties in good health and CMV-seronegative. The specimen was PBMCs. The DNA of the CDR3 is TGTGCCAGCTCACCGGTAGCTTCGGGGTTAGCAGATACGCAGTATTTT. Translating it yields CASSPVASGLADTQYF. The variable domain in full, with the rest retrieved from reference TRBV18 and TRBJ2-3, is NAGVMQNPRHLVRRRGQEARLRCSPMKGHSHVYWYRQLPEEGLKFMVYLQKENIIDESGMPKERFSAEFPKEGPSILRIQQVVRGDSAAYFCASSPVASGLADTQYFGPGTRLTVL.